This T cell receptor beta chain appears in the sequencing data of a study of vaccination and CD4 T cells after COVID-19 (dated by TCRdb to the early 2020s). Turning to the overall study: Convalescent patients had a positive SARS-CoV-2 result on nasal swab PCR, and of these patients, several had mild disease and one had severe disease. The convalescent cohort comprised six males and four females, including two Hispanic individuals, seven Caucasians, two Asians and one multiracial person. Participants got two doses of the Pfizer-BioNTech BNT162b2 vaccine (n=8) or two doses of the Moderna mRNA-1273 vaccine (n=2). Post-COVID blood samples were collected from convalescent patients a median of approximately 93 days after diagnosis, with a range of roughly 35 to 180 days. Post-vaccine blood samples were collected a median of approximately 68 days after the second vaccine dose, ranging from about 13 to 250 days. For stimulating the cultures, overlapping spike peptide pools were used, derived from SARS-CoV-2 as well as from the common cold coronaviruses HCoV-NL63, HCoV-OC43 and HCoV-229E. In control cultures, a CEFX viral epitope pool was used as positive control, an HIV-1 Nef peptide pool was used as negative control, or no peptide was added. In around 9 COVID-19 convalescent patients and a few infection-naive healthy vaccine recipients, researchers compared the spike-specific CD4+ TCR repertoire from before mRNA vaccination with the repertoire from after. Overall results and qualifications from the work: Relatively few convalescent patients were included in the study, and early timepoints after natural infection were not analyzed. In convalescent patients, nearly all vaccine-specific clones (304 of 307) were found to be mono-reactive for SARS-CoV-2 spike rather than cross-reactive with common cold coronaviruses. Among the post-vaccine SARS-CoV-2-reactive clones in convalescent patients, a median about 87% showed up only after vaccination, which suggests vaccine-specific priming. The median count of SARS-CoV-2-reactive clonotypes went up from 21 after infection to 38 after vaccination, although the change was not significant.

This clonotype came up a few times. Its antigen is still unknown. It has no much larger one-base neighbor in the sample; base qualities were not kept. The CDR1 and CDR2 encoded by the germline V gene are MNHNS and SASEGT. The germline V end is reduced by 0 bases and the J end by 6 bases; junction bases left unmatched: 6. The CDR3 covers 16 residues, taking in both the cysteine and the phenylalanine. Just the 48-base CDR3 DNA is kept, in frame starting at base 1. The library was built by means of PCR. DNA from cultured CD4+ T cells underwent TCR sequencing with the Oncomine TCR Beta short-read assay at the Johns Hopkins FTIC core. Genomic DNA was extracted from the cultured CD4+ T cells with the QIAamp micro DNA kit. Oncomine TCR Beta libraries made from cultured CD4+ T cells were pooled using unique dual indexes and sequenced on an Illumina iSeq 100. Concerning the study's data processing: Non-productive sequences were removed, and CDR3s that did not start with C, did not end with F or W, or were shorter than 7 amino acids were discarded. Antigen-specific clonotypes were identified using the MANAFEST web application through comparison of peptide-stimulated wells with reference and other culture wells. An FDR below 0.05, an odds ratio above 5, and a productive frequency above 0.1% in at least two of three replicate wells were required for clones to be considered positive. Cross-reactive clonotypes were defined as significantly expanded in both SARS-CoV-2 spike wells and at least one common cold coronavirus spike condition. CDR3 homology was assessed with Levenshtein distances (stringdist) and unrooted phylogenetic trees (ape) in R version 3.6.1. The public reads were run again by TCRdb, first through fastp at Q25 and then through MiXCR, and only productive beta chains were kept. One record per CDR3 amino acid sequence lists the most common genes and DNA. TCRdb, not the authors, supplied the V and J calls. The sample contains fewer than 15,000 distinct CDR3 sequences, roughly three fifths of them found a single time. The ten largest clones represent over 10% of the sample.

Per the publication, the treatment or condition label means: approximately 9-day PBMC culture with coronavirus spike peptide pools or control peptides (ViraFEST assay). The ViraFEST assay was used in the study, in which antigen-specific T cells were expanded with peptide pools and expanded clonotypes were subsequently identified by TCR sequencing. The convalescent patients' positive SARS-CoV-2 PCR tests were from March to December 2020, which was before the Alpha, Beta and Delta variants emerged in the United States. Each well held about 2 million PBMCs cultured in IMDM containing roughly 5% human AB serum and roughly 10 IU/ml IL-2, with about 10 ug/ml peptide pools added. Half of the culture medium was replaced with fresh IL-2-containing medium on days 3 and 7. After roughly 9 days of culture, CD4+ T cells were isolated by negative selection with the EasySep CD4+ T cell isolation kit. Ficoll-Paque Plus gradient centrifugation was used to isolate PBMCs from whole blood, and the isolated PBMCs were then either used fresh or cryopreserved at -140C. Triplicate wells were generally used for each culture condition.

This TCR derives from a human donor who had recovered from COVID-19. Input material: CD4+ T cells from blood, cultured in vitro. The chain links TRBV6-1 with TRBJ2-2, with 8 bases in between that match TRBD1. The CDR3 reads CASSEAHPGGPGELFF. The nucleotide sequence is TGTGCCAGCAGTGAAGCGCACCCAGGGGGCCCCGGGGAGCTGTTTTTT.